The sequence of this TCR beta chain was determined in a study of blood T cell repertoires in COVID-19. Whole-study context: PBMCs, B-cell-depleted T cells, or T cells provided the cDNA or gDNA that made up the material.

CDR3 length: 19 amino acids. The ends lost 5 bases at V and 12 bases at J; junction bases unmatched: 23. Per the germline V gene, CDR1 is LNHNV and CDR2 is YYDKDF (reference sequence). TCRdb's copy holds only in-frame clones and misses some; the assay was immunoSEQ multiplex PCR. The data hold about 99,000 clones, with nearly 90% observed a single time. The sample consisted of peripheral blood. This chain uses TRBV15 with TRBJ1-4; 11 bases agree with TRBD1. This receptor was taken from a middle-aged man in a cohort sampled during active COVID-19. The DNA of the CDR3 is TGTGCCACCAGCCGACGTCCAGCCGGGACAGGGGGAGAGCTGCTACAACTGTTTTTT. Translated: CATSRRPAGTGGELLQLFF.